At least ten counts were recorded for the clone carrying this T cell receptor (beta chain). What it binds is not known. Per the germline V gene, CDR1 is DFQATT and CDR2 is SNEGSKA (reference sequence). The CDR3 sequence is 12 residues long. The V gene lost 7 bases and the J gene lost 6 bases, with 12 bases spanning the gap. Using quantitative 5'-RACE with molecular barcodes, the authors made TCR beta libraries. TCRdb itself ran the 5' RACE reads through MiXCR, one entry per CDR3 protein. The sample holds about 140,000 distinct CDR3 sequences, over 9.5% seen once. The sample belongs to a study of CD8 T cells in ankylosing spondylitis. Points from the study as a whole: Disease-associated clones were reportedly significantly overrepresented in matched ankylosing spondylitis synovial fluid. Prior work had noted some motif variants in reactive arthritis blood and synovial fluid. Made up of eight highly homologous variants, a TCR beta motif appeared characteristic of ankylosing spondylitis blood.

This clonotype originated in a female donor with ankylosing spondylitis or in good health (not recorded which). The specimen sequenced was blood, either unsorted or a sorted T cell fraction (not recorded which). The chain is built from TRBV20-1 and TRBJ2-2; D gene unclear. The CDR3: CSVPPPSGELFF. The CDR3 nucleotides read TGCAGTGTCCCACCCCCCTCCGGGGAGCTGTTTTTT.